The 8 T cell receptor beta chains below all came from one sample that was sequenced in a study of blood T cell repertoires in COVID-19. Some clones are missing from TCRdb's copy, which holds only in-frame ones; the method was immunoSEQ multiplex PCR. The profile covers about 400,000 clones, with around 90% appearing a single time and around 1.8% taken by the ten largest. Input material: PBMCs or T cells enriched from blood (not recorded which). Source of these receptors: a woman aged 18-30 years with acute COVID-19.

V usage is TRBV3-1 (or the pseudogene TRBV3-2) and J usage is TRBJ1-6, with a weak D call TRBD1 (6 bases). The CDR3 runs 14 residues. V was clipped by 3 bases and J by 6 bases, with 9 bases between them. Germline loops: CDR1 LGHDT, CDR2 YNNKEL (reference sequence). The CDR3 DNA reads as TGTGCCAGCAGCCAGTCACAGGGTAATTCACCCCTCCACTTT. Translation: CASSQSQGNSPLHF.

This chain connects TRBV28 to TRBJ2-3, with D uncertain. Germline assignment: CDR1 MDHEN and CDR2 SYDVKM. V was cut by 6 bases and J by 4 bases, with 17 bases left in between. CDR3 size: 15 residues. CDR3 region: CASRAIFPPSDTQYF. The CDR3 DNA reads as TGTGCCAGCAGAGCGATTTTTCCCCCCTCAGATACGCAGTATTTT.

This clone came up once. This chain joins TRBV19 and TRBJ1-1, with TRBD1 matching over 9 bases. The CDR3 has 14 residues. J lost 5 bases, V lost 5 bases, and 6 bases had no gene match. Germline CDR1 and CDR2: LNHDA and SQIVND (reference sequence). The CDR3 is CASSPRQGGTEAFF. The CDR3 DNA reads TGTGCCAGTAGTCCGAGACAGGGGGGTACTGAAGCTTTCTTT.

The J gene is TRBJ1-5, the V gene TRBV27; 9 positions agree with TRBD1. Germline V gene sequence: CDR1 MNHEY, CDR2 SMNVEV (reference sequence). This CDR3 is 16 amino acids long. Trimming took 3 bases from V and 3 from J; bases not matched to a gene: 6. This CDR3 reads CASSFSTGGVNQPQHF. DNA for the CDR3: TGTGCCAGCAGTTTCTCAACAGGGGGCGTCAATCAGCCCCAGCATTTT.

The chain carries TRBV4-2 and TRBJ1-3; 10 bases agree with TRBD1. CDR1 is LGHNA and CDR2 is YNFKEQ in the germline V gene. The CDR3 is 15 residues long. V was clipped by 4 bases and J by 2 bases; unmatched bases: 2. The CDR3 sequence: CASSLGTGAGNTIYF. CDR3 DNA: TGTGCCAGCAGCCTCGGGACAGGGGCTGGAAACACCATATATTTT.

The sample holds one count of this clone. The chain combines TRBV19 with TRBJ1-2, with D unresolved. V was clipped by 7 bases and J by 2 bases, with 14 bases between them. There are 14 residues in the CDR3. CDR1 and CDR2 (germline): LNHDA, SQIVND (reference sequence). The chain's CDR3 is CASKMEQRNYGYTF. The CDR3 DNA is TGTGCCAGTAAAATGGAACAGAGAAACTATGGCTACACCTTC. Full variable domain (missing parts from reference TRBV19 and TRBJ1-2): DGGITQSPKYLFRKEGQNVTLSCEQNLNHDAMYWYRQDPGQGLRLIYYSQIVNDFQKGDIAEGYSVSREKKESFPLTVTSAQKNPTAFYLCASKMEQRNYGYTFGSGTRLTVV.

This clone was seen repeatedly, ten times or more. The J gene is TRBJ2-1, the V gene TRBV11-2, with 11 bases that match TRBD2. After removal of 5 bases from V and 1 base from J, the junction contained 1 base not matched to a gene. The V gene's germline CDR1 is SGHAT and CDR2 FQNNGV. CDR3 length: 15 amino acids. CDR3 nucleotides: TGTGCCAGCAGCCCTAGCGGGAGGTCCTACAATGAGCAGTTCTTC. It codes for CASSPSGRSYNEQFF.

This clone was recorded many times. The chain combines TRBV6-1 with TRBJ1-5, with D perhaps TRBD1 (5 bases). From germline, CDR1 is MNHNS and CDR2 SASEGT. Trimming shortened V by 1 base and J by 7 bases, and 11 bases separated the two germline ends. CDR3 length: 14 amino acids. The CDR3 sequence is CASSEGPWGQPQHF. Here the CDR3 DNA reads TGTGCCAGCAGTGAAGGGCCTTGGGGCCAGCCCCAGCATTTT.